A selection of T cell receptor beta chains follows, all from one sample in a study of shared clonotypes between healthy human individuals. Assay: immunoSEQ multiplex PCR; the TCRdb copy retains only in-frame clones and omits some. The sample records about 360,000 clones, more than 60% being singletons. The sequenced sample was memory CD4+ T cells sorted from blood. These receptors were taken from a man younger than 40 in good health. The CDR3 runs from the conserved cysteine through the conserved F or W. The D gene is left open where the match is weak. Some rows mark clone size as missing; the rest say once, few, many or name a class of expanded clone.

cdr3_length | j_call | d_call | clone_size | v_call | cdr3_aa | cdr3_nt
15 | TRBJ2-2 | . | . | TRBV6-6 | CASSQMDLLGGELFF | TGTGCCAGCAGTCAAATGGACCTCTTGGGCGGGGAGCTGTTTTTT
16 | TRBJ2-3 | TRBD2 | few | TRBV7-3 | CASSLRLAGGGDTQYF | TGTGCCAGCAGCCTCCGACTAGCGGGAGGGGGGGATACGCAGTATTTT
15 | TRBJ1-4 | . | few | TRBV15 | CATSGGGQGREKLFF | TGTGCCACCAGCGGAGGAGGCCAGGGGCGGGAAAAACTGTTTTTT
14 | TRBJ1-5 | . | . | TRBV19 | CATKQGPSNQPQHF | TGTGCCACCAAACAGGGACCAAGCAATCAGCCCCAGCATTTT
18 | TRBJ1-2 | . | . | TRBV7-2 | CASSTRGGRESPRGGYTF | TGTGCCAGCTCCACGCGAGGGGGGCGCGAATCTCCCCGCGGGGGCTACACCTTC
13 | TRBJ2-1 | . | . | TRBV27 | CASRKSSYNEQFF | TGTGCCAGCAGGAAAAGCTCCTACAATGAGCAGTTCTTC
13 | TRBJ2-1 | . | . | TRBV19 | CASSSSGPRGQFF | TGTGCCAGTAGTTCGTCGGGACCCAGGGGGCAGTTCTTC
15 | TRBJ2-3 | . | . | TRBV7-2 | CASSPVRQTYAAQYF | TGTGCCAGCAGCCCAGTCAGACAGACCTACGCGGCGCAGTATTTT
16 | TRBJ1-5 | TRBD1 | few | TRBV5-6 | CASSSSGTGVYQPQHF | TGTGCCAGCAGCTCGAGCGGGACAGGGGTTTATCAGCCCCAGCATTTT
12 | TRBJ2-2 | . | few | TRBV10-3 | CAIMGYTGELFF | TGTGCCATCATGGGGTACACCGGGGAGCTGTTTTTT
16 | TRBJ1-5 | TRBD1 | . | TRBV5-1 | CASSPSPWTGDQPQHF | TGCGCCAGCAGCCCATCCCCCTGGACAGGGGATCAGCCCCAGCATTTT
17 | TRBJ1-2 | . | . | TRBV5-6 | CASSLLGRGGIVYGYTF | TGTGCCAGCAGCTTGTTAGGCCGTGGCGGGATAGTCTATGGCTACACCTTC
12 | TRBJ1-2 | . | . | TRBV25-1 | CASRDLNYGYTF | TGTGCCAGCAGGGACCTCAACTATGGCTACACCTTC
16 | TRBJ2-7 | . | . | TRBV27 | CASSPQGRAPTYEQYF | TGTGCCAGCAGTCCCCAGGGGAGGGCCCCCACCTACGAGCAGTACTTC
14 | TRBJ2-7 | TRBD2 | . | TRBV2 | CASKPRLAGYEQYF | TGTGCCAGCAAACCTAGACTAGCGGGATACGAGCAGTACTTC
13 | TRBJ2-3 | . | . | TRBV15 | CATRLAGVDTQYF | TGTGCCACCAGACTGGCGGGCGTGGATACGCAGTATTTT
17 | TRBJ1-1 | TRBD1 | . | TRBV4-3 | CASSQVRGPDRAAEAFF | TGCGCCAGCAGCCAAGTCCGAGGGCCGGACAGGGCGGCTGAAGCTTTCTTT
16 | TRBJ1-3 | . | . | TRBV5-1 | CASRRGGISSGNTIYF | TGCGCCAGCAGAAGAGGCGGCATTAGCTCTGGAAACACCATATATTTT